This T cell receptor (beta chain) was recorded in a study of blood T cells in healthy people across ages. Only a few counts were recorded for this clonotype. PCR was performed a second time for about 7 to 11 cycles using a sample-barcoded 5' primer and a J-beta primer mix. TCRdb passed the 5' RACE reads through MiXCR, listing each CDR3 protein once. The sample shows approximately 1.5 million distinct CDR3 sequences, roughly two fifths of them seen only once. The V end lost 0 bases, the J end lost 4 bases, and 15 bases lay between the germline ends. This CDR3 is 16 amino acids long. CDR1 ENHRY and CDR2 SYGVKD come from the germline V gene.

Input material: blood. This chain connects TRBV10-3 to TRBJ1-1; D remains unclear. This clonotype was obtained from a woman aged 18-35 years in good health. DNA of the CDR3: TGTGCCATCAGTGAGTCCAAAGCAAGTTTCGTCACTGAAGCTTTCTTT. Translated, it gives CAISESKASFVTEAFF.